What follows are 25 T cell receptor beta chains derived from one specimen sequenced in a study of T cell responses to AZD1222 COVID-19 vaccine. Clones were sequenced by immunoSEQ multiplex PCR, and TCRdb holds only the in-frame ones, with some missing. The table lists about 97,000 clones, around nine tenths of them singletons. The sample consisted of peripheral blood, taken on day 0 of AZD1222 vaccination. These receptor sequences come from an adult in good health.

J is TRBJ2-1 and V is TRBV3-1 (or the pseudogene TRBV3-2); 7 bases align to TRBD2. Germline-derived CDR1 and CDR2 are LGHDT and YNNKEL (reference sequence). This CDR3 is 15 amino acids long. V lost 3 bases, J lost 0 bases, and 2 bases stayed unmatched. The CDR3 region has the DNA TGTGCCAGCAGCCATTCTAGCGGCTCCTACAATGAGCAGTTCTTC. It is translated as CASSHSSGSYNEQFF.

The V gene is TRBV19, the J gene TRBJ2-7; D not resolved. This CDR3 region has 15 residues. Germline lookup yields CDR1 LNHDA and CDR2 SQIVND (reference sequence). Trimming left V 0 bases short and J 0 bases short, with 9 bases between. The CDR3 nucleotides read TGTGCCAGTAGTATAGATCTAGGGCCCTCCTACGAGCAGTACTTC. Amino acids: CASSIDLGPSYEQYF.

The chain is built from TRBV28 and TRBJ1-2; the D is unclear. This CDR3 has 14 amino acids. The V gene lost 3 bases and the J gene lost 1 base, with 9 bases spanning the gap. Germline CDR1 MDHEN, CDR2 SYDVKM. CDR3 sequence reads: CASSLEQLNYGYTF. As DNA, the CDR3 is TGTGCCAGCAGTTTGGAGCAGCTTAACTATGGCTACACCTTC.

This rearrangement joins TRBV30 to TRBJ2-5; 9 bases map to TRBD1. Germline V gene data show CDR1 as GTSNPN and CDR2 as SVGIG (reference sequence). The ends lost 3 bases at V and 7 bases at J; junction bases unmatched: 15. The CDR3 length is 16 residues. The CDR3 sequence: CAWSPPGQGAYGTQYF. The CDR3 DNA is TGTGCCTGGAGCCCCCCGGGACAGGGCGCGTACGGGACCCAGTACTTC.

V is TRBV12-3 or TRBV12-4 and J is TRBJ2-5, with D unresolved. V dropped 6 bases and J dropped 4 bases, with 6 bases sitting between them. The CDR3 extends over 11 amino acids. CDR3 residues: CASSLTETQYF. Written as DNA, the CDR3 is TGTGCCAGCAGCCTAACAGAGACCCAGTACTTC.

This clone has only one observation. J is TRBJ1-5 and V is TRBV18, with unresolved D. Germline loops: CDR1 KGHSH, CDR2 LQKENI. V lost 3 bases and J 5 bases, leaving 8 bases between the germline ends. CDR3 length: 13 amino acids. CDR3 sequence reads: CASSPQTHQPQHF. The CDR3 DNA sequence: TGTGCCAGCTCACCCCAAACTCATCAGCCCCAGCATTTT.

The chain recombines TRBV6-5 with TRBJ2-1; TRBD1 agrees at 9 bases. Germline CDR1 and CDR2: MNHEY and SVGAGI. Trimming took 4 bases from V and 3 from J; bases not matched to a gene: 7. This CDR3 contains 16 residues. The CDR3 DNA sequence: TGTGCCAGCAGTTTTACCGGGACAGGGATCTACAATGAGCAGTTCTTC. Residues: CASSFTGTGIYNEQFF.

This rearrangement joins TRBV2 to TRBJ1-2; D is uncertain. Germline CDR1 and CDR2: SNHLY and FYNNEI. The CDR3 runs to 13 residues. Trimming removed 6 bases at V and 7 bases at J, with 15 bases between. This CDR3 is CASREGHRFGYTF. The CDR3 bases are TGTGCCAGCAGAGAGGGCCACCGATTTGGCTACACCTTC.

The rearrangement uses TRBV19 and TRBJ2-6, with D hard to call. The CDR3 runs to 16 residues. Germline V gene data show CDR1 as LNHDA and CDR2 as SQIVND (reference sequence). Trimming stripped 0 bases from V and 0 bases from J, with 6 bases between. The DNA of the CDR3 is TGTGCCAGTAGTATAGACAGGAGCTCTGGGGCCAACGTCCTGACTTTC. It codes for CASSIDRSSGANVLTF.

Concerning this clone: This same CDR3 is encoded by further DNA sequences in the sample. This rearrangement joins TRBV4-3 to TRBJ2-7; D gene ambiguous. This CDR3 is built from 13 residues. CDR1 LGHNA and CDR2 YSLEER come from the germline V gene. V was trimmed by 0 bases and J by 4 bases, leaving 7 bases between them. The CDR3 sequence: CASSQDRAYEQYF. In DNA, the CDR3 is TGCGCCAGCAGCCAAGATCGCGCTTACGAGCAGTACTTC.

This rearrangement joins TRBV7-9 to TRBJ2-3, with D perhaps matching TRBD2 (6 bases). The CDR3 loop spans 15 amino acids. V gave up 3 bases and J gave up 3 bases, with 13 bases separating them. Looked up from germline, CDR1 is SEHNR and CDR2 is FQNEAQ (reference sequence). The CDR3 spells CASSLGGLQTDTQYF. For the CDR3, the DNA is TGTGCCAGCAGCTTGGGGGGACTGCAGACAGATACGCAGTATTTT.

This clone was recorded only once. The gene calls are TRBV5-1 and TRBJ2-2; TRBD1 might be the D (5 bases). CDR1 is SGHRS and CDR2 is YFSETQ in the germline V gene. V was clipped by 0 bases and J by 0 bases, with 6 bases between them. The CDR3 runs to 15 residues. The CDR3 coding sequence is TGCGCCAGCAGCTTGGGGGGCTCGAACACCGGGGAGCTGTTTTTT. Amino acids: CASSLGGSNTGELFF.

As to this clone: Mismatch with germline at one junction end may stem from a read error. This chain uses TRBV5-6 with TRBJ2-7; 9 nucleotides line up with TRBD2. Germline-derived CDR1 and CDR2 are SGHDT and YYEEEE. The CDR3 is made up of 14 amino acids. CDR3 sequence reads: CASSFGTSSHEQYF. The CDR3, as DNA: TGTGCCAGCAGCTTTGGGACTAGCTCCCACGAGCAGTACTTC.

The J gene is TRBJ1-2, the V gene TRBV29-1; D possibly corresponds to TRBD1 (5 bases). CDR1 and CDR2 (germline): SQVTM, ANQGSEA. The CDR3 is 13 residues long. The V end lost 8 bases, the J end lost 2 bases, and 15 bases lay between the germline ends. The CDR3 sequence: CSPDSWRNYGYTF. CDR3 sequence (DNA): TGCAGCCCCGACAGCTGGCGGAACTATGGCTACACCTTC.

The chain combines TRBV5-6 with TRBJ1-2; D gene ambiguous. The CDR3 runs 12 residues. Germline V gene sequence: CDR1 SGHDT, CDR2 YYEEEE. Trimming cost V 4 bases and J 2 bases, with 6 bases left between them. CDR3: CASSLLNYGYTF. As DNA, the CDR3 is TGTGCCAGCAGCCTACTGAACTATGGCTACACCTTC. The whole variable domain, filled in from reference TRBV5-6 and TRBJ1-2, reads DAGVTQSPTHLIKTRGQQVTLRCSPKSGHDTVSWYQQALGQGPQFIFQYYEEEERQRGNFPDRFSGHQFPNYSSELNVNALLLGDSALYLCASSLLNYGYTFGSGTRLTVV.

This rearrangement joins TRBV6-5 to TRBJ1-6; unclear D gene. V was shortened by 6 bases and J by 7 bases, with 10 bases between the two germline ends. This CDR3 contains 13 residues. Germline V CDR1 and CDR2: MNHEY, SVGAGI. Here the CDR3 reads CASRWGDNSPLHF. The CDR3 DNA reads TGTGCCAGCAGGTGGGGAGACAATTCACCCCTCCACTTT.

This chain joins TRBV18 and TRBJ2-5; a weak D match, TRBD1 (6 bases). There are 14 residues in the CDR3. The germline V and J ends were trimmed by 3 bases and 5 bases, with 13 bases remaining between them. CDR1 and CDR2 (germline): KGHSH, LQKENI. The CDR3 loop reads CASSPGAGFETQYF. CDR3 DNA sequence: TGTGCCAGCTCACCGGGGGCCGGGTTTGAGACCCAGTACTTC.

The chain joins TRBV6-4 to TRBJ1-2; D unclear. CDR1 MRHNA and CDR2 SNTAGT come from the germline V gene. The CDR3 runs 14 residues. Between the trimmed V and J ends, which lost 0 bases and 8 bases, there was a span of 13 bases. The CDR3 DNA follows: TGTGCCAGCAGTGACTCGCTCGGTTTAGGGGGCTACACCTTC. Encoded protein: CASSDSLGLGGYTF.

The chain recombines TRBV5-4 with TRBJ2-5; 16 nucleotides line up with TRBD2. Trimming removed 4 bases from V and 5 bases from J; junction bases left unmatched: 2. CDR1 SGHNT and CDR2 YYREEE come from the germline V gene (reference sequence). This CDR3 spans 15 amino acids. The DNA of the CDR3 is TGTGCCAGCAGCCCGGGACTAGCGGGAGGGGAGACCCAGTACTTC. Its translation is CASSPGLAGGETQYF.

The V call is TRBV7-2, the J call TRBJ2-5; D ambiguous. In germline, CDR1 is SGHTA, CDR2 FQGNSA. Trimming cost V 1 base and J 7 bases, with 10 bases left between them. This CDR3 is built from 13 residues. CDR3 sequence reads: CASSLDPGVTQYF. CDR3 bases: TGTGCCAGCAGCTTAGACCCAGGCGTGACCCAGTACTTC.

The gene calls are TRBV9 and TRBJ2-1; 15 bases align to TRBD2. V lost 3 bases, J lost 11 bases, and 6 bases stayed unmatched. CDR1 and CDR2 from the germline V gene are SGDLS and YYNGEE. The CDR3 is made up of 15 amino acids. The CDR3 DNA is TGTGCCAGCAGCGCAACCGGGACTAGCGGGGGGCAGCAGTTCTTC. Translated: CASSATGTSGGQQFF.

The chain employs TRBV5-1 and TRBJ1-1, with 8 bases that match TRBD1. Germline trimming cut 3 bases from V and 4 bases from J; bases unmatched to any gene: 5. The CDR3 consists of 14 residues. Germline V lookup: CDR1 SGHRS, CDR2 YFSETQ. CDR3 sequence reads: CASSWHRGGTEAFF. The CDR3 DNA sequence: TGCGCCAGCAGCTGGCACAGGGGGGGCACTGAAGCTTTCTTT.

V usage is TRBV19 and J usage is TRBJ2-7; the match to TRBD1 covers 10 bases. CDR3 length: 16 residues. J lost 2 bases, V lost 5 bases, and 9 bases had no gene match. The V gene's germline CDR1 is LNHDA and CDR2 SQIVND (reference sequence). CDR3 bases: TGTGCCAGTAGTGTATTCGGGACAGGGGAGACCTACGAGCAGTACTTC. Its translation: CASSVFGTGETYEQYF.

This rearrangement joins TRBV5-1 to TRBJ1-2; 8 bases align to TRBD1. V shed 4 bases and J 6 bases; nucleotides not matched to a gene: 5. Germline assignment: CDR1 SGHRS and CDR2 YFSETQ. This CDR3 spans 13 amino acids. The CDR3 DNA is TGCGCCAGCAGCCCAGACAGGGGTCATGGCTACACCTTC. Protein: CASSPDRGHGYTF.

The J gene is TRBJ1-2, the V gene TRBV19, with TRBD1 matching 7 bases. The germline CDR1 and CDR2 sequences are LNHDA and SQIVND (reference sequence). After removal of 3 bases from V and 2 bases from J, the junction contained 6 bases not matched to a gene. The CDR3 totals 15 residues. The CDR3 loop is CASSMTRDRNYGYTF. CDR3 sequence (DNA): TGTGCCAGTAGTATGACGAGGGACAGAAACTATGGCTACACCTTC.